Following are 5 T cell receptor beta chains from one sample sequenced in a study of cytomegalovirus exposure and HLA in healthy donors. The primer mix had 60 Vbeta and 13 Jbeta primers. Some clones are missing from TCRdb's copy, which holds only in-frame ones; the method was immunoSEQ multiplex PCR. The sample holds about 150,000 clones, approximately 84% seen once. Material: PBMCs. The receptors derive from a woman aged 18-29 years in good health and CMV-seronegative.

The V gene is TRBV9, the J gene TRBJ2-7; unclear D gene. V was clipped by 0 bases and J by 0 bases, with 7 bases between them. From germline, CDR1 is SGDLS and CDR2 YYNGEE. This CDR3 has 14 amino acids. This chain's CDR3 is CASSVGMSSYEQYF. The CDR3 DNA is TGTGCCAGCAGCGTAGGTATGTCCTCCTACGAGCAGTACTTC.

This clone was recorded a few times. This chain joins TRBV19 and TRBJ2-3; 7 nucleotides align to TRBD1. The CDR3 has 14 amino acids. Looked up from germline, CDR1 is LNHDA and CDR2 is SQIVND (reference sequence). Unmatched junction bases numbered 9, after V lost 10 bases and J lost 2 bases. CDR3 nucleotide sequence: TGTGCCACACGACAGGGATTGAACACAGATACGCAGTATTTT. Translated, it gives CATRQGLNTDTQYF.

The chain has TRBV9 and TRBJ2-1, with TRBD2 matching 12 bases. The CDR3 spans 20 residues. Germline V CDR1 and CDR2: SGDLS, YYNGEE. V gave up 4 bases and J gave up 0 bases; unmatched junction bases: 14. The CDR3 sequence is CASSLRTSGAAQSSYNEQFF. Here the CDR3 DNA reads TGTGCCAGCAGCTTAAGGACTAGCGGGGCGGCTCAAAGCTCCTACAATGAGCAGTTCTTC. The whole variable domain, remainder taken from reference TRBV9 and TRBJ2-1, is DSGVTQTPKHLITATGQRVTLRCSPRSGDLSVYWYQQSLDQGLQFLIQYYNGEERAKGNILERFSAQQFPDLHSELNLSSLELGDSALYFCASSLRTSGAAQSSYNEQFFGPGTRLTVL.

This clone was found a few times. The chain employs TRBV6-6 and TRBJ1-2; 10 bases are a match to TRBD1. Germline assignment: CDR1 MNHNY and CDR2 SVGAGI (reference sequence). V dropped 7 bases and J dropped 7; count of bases not matched to a gene: 12. CDR3 length: 15 amino acids. The CDR3 loop reads CASTTLRQGARGYTF. The CDR3 DNA follows: TGTGCCAGCACCACCCTCCGACAGGGGGCTCGTGGCTACACCTTC.

The V and J genes are TRBV5-1 and TRBJ2-7; a possible D gene is TRBD2 (5 bases). Trimming pared 3 bases from V and 7 bases from J, leaving 14 bases between. The CDR3 loop spans 13 amino acids. Germline assignment: CDR1 SGHRS and CDR2 YFSETQ. The DNA for the CDR3 is TGCGCCAGCAGCTCGCGGACTGGGATTGAGCAGTACTTC. Its translation: CASSSRTGIEQYF.